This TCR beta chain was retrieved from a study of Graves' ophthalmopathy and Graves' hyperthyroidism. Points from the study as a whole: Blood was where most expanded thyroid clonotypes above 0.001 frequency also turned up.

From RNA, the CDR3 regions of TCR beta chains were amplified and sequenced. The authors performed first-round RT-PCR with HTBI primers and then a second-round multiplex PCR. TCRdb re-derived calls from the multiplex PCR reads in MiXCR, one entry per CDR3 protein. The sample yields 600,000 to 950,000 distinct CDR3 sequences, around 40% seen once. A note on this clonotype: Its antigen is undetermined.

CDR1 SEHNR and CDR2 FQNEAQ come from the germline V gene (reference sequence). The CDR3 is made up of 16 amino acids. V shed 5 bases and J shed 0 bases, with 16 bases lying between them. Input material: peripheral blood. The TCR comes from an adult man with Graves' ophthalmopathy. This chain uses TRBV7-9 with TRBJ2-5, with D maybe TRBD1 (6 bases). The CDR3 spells CASSLGDNPYQETQYF. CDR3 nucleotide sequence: TGTGCCAGCAGCCTGGGGGACAACCCGTACCAAGAGACCCAGTACTTC.